The text below deals with one TCR beta chain. Donors were ostensibly healthy at sampling, although undocumented immune exposures were probable. The PCR had 60 Vbeta and 13 Jbeta primers. Measured with immunoSEQ multiplex PCR; TCRdb has only the in-frame clones, and not every one. The table shows 180,000 or so clones, with around 70% occurring only once. These data come from a study of cytomegalovirus exposure and HLA in healthy donors. Study summary: Genotyping showed around 81% of roughly 400 donors falling in the Caucasian-associated ancestry cluster.

The CDR3 spans 15 residues. V lost 5 bases and J lost 7; bases outside the gene matches: 8. CDR1 and CDR2 from the germline V gene are MNHEY and SVGAGI. The specimen sequenced was PBMCs. The origin of this receptor is a male donor in good health and CMV-seronegative. The chain links TRBV6-5 to TRBJ1-6; 7 nucleotides agree with TRBD1. This CDR3 reads CASSQYRGDNSPLHF. CDR3 sequence (DNA): TGTGCCAGCAGTCAGTACAGGGGAGACAATTCACCCCTCCACTTT.